The sequence of this T cell receptor (beta chain) was determined in a study of STAT5B mutations in CD4+ large granular lymphocyte leukemia. Study as a whole: Healthy donors showed HLA-associated enrichment of the CDR3 'QG' motif.

Controls came from buffy coats of healthy blood donors. Authors' analysis steps: Productive clonotypes were detectable down to 2.59 x 10-5 frequency. Sequencing used immunoSEQ multiplex PCR; TCRdb keeps in-frame clones, though not all of them. V and J calls and clone size follow that table, whereas D and trimming were derived from the DNA. The sample contains around 30,000 clones, about four fifths of which appear only once. V gave up 0 bases and J gave up 2 bases; unmatched junction bases: 1. Germline values: CDR1 SGHRS, CDR2 YFSETQ. CDR3 length: 15 residues. The chain employs TRBV5-1 and TRBJ2-7; TRBD2 aligns across 11 bases. Sequencing input: CD4+ T cells from blood buffy coats. This clonotype was obtained from a human donor in good health. The CDR3 is CASSLELAGAYEQYF. The CDR3 nucleotides are TGCGCCAGCAGCTTGGAACTAGCGGGAGCCTACGAGCAGTACTTC.